These T cell receptor beta chains were read from a single sample in a study of cytomegalovirus exposure and HLA in healthy donors. Libraries were prepared by immunoSEQ multiplex PCR; TCRdb keeps only in-frame clonotypes and omits some of them. The table has fewer than 200,000 clones, less than 80% seen once. The sample was PBMCs. The receptors were gathered from a female donor in good health and CMV-seronegative. The CDR3 runs from the conserved cysteine through the conserved F or W. Each record gives: J gene, D gene, CDR3 length, clone size, V gene, CDR3 protein, CDR3 DNA. A D gene is named only where the DNA matches it firmly. The size entry is marked missing in some rows and otherwise reads once, few, many or a size class.

TRBJ2-7 | TRBD2 | 13 | . | TRBV28 | CAIVGGSSYEQYF | TGTGCCATCGTCGGCGGGAGCTCCTACGAGCAGTACTTC
TRBJ2-6 | . | 16 | . | TRBV9 | CASSATQGSGANVLTF | TGTGCCAGCAGCGCAACCCAGGGTTCTGGGGCCAACGTCCTGACTTTC
TRBJ2-5 | TRBD1 | 15 | . | TRBV14 | CASSQYRGRGETQYF | TGTGCCAGCAGCCAATACAGGGGTCGAGGGGAGACCCAGTACTTC
TRBJ2-3 | TRBD1 | 15 | once | TRBV5-4 | CASSLGQGETGTQYF | TGTGCCAGCAGCTTGGGGCAGGGGGAAACAGGTACGCAGTATTTT
TRBJ2-2 | . | 15 | . | TRBV6-5 | CASSYDTSNTGELFF | TGTGCCAGCAGTTACGACACTTCGAACACCGGGGAGCTGTTTTTT
TRBJ1-1 | . | 15 | . | TRBV7-9 | CSSSPARAFGTEAFF | TGTTCCAGCAGCCCCGCCAGGGCGTTTGGCACTGAAGCTTTCTTT
TRBJ2-2 | TRBD1 | 16 | few | TRBV15 | CATSRTGTSHTGELFF | TGTGCCACCAGCAGGACAGGGACGTCCCACACCGGGGAGCTGTTTTTT
TRBJ2-7 | TRBD1 | 12 | . | TRBV5-4 | CASSGTGAEQYF | TGTGCCAGCAGCGGGACAGGGGCTGAGCAGTACTTC
TRBJ2-3 | . | 15 | . | TRBV5-5 | CASSFQGPSTDTQYF | TGTGCCAGCAGCTTCCAGGGTCCTAGCACAGATACGCAGTATTTT
TRBJ2-7 | . | 15 | . | TRBV6-1 | CASSEGGFLSYEQYF | TGTGCCAGCAGTGAGGGGGGATTCCTCTCCTACGAGCAGTACTTC
TRBJ2-7 | . | 14 | . | TRBV21-1 | CASSKERDNYEQYF | TGTGCCAGCAGCAAAGAAAGGGACAACTACGAGCAGTACTTC
TRBJ1-3 | . | 15 | . | TRBV7-6 | CASSLTVRSGNTIYF | TGTGCCAGCAGCTTAACAGTCCGCTCTGGAAACACCATATATTTT
TRBJ2-1 | TRBD1 | 15 | . | TRBV2 | CASTRDRSSYNEQFF | TGTGCCAGCACTCGGGACAGAAGCTCCTACAATGAGCAGTTCTTC
TRBJ2-7 | . | 14 | . | TRBV6-6 | CASSYPGLNYEQYF | TGTGCCAGCAGTTATCCGGGACTGAACTACGAGCAGTACTTC
TRBJ2-5 | . | 14 | . | TRBV27 | CASRTSGLQETQYF | TGTGCCAGCAGGACCTCAGGGCTTCAAGAGACCCAGTACTTC
TRBJ1-1 | . | 15 | . | TRBV28 | CASSTSATGNTEAFF | .
TRBJ2-1 | TRBD2 | 12 | . | TRBV7-2 | CASSPPGIAGFF | TGTGCCAGCAGCCCCCCCGGGATAGCGGGGTTCTTC
TRBJ2-5 | . | 15 | . | TRBV15 | CATSRGEGGPETQYF | TGTGCCACCAGCAGAGGGGAGGGGGGGCCAGAGACCCAGTACTTC
TRBJ1-2 | TRBD1 | 15 | . | TRBV6-1 | CASRESPTGTYGYTF | TGTGCCAGCAGAGAGTCCCCGACAGGGACCTATGGCTACACCTTC
TRBJ2-5 | TRBD1 | 18 | . | TRBV5-1 | CASSLAGTGRLGQETQYF | TGCGCCAGCAGCTTGGCTGGGACAGGTAGATTGGGCCAAGAGACCCAGTACTTC
TRBJ2-3 | TRBD2 | 15 | . | TRBV7-8 | CASSGSGGAYVTQYF | TGTGCCAGCAGCGGTAGCGGGGGGGCTTATGTTACGCAGTATTTT
TRBJ2-7 | TRBD1 | 14 | few | TRBV2 | CASKGTGSSYEQYF | TGTGCCAGCAAAGGGACAGGGAGCTCCTACGAGCAGTACTTC
TRBJ2-7 | TRBD2 | 15 | . | TRBV27 | CASSLLASGQGEQYF | TGTGCCAGCAGTTTATTGGCTAGCGGCCAAGGGGAGCAGTACTTC
TRBJ2-7 | . | 12 | . | TRBV5-5 | CASSFASGEQYF | TGTGCCAGCAGCTTTGCGTCCGGCGAGCAGTACTTC
TRBJ2-5 | TRBD2 | 13 | . | TRBV29-1 | CSGLTSGKETQYF | TGCAGCGGCCTGACTAGCGGCAAAGAGACCCAGTACTTC
TRBJ2-5 | TRBD2 | 15 | . | TRBV15 | CATSVRAGPPETQYF | TGTGCCACCAGCGTCCGAGCGGGGCCCCCCGAGACCCAGTACTTC
TRBJ2-3 | . | 14 | few | TRBV18 | CASSPPTGSDTQYF | TGTGCCAGCTCACCCCCCACGGGTTCGGATACGCAGTATTTT
TRBJ2-2 | . | 14 | . | TRBV6-5 | CASSLGQITGELFF | TGTGCCAGCAGCCTAGGACAGATCACCGGGGAGCTGTTTTTT
TRBJ2-7 | . | 15 | . | TRBV5-1 | CASSPGGTGIYEQYF | TGCGCCAGCAGCCCGGGGGGGACAGGGATCTACGAGCAGTACTTC